The 32 T cell receptor beta chains below all came from one sample that was sequenced in a study of T cells after yellow fever vaccination. TCRdb ran MiXCR on the 5' RACE reads and lists one entry per CDR3 protein. The profile shows under 550,000 distinct CDR3 sequences, roughly a fifth of them singletons. The source material was PBMCs, sampled approximately 22 days after the first yellow fever vaccination. These receptors were taken from a man between 18 and 29 years old who received the YFV17D yellow fever vaccine.

In its sample, this clonotype was seen a few times. This chain joins TRBV6-5 and TRBJ2-3, with TRBD2 identical over 9 bases. The CDR3 is 16 amino acids. Germline trimming cut 2 bases from V and 2 bases from J; bases unmatched to any gene: 5. Germline loops: CDR1 MNHEY, CDR2 SVGAGI. DNA for the CDR3: TGTGCCAGCAGTTACCTCCCTAGCGGGGACACAGATACGCAGTATTTT. The encoded protein is CASSYLPSGDTDTQYF.

This clonotype was counted only a few times. J is TRBJ2-2 and V is TRBV4-2; 9 positions agree with TRBD1. The length of the CDR3 is 17 residues. Germline values: CDR1 LGHNA, CDR2 YNFKEQ. With 3 bases clipped from V and 1 base from J, the junction kept 6 bases outside the gene matches. CDR3 sequence: CASSHAPGQGNTGELFF. CDR3 in DNA: TGTGCCAGCAGCCATGCCCCGGGACAGGGGAACACCGGGGAGCTGTTTTTT.

This clonotype was seen a handful of times. V is TRBV5-1 and J is TRBJ2-7; TRBD1 aligns across 7 bases. The junction had 12 bases not matched to a gene; V was cut back by 6 bases and J by 3 bases. The germline gives CDR1 SGHRS, CDR2 YFSETQ. The CDR3 runs to 15 residues. This CDR3 reads CASKTLGTDFYEQYF. DNA for the CDR3: TGCGCCAGCAAGACGCTCGGGACAGATTTCTACGAGCAGTACTTC. Drawing the rest from reference TRBV5-1 and TRBJ2-7, the complete variable domain is KAGVTQTPRYLIKTRGQQVTLSCSPISGHRSVSWYQQTPGQGLQFLFEYFSETQRNKGNFPGRFSGRQFSNSRSEMNVSTLELGDSALYLCASKTLGTDFYEQYFGPGTRLTVT.

This clonotype was seen more than once but under ten times. The chain links TRBV24-1 to TRBJ2-5; D gene ambiguous. Germline CDR1 KGHDR, CDR2 SFDVKD. Trimming removed 3 bases at V and 4 bases at J, with 8 bases between. The CDR3 totals 13 residues. CDR3 amino acids: CATSDGFVETQYF. Written as DNA, the CDR3 is TGTGCCACCAGTGATGGGTTCGTAGAGACCCAGTACTTC.

V gene TRBV7-2 combines with J gene TRBJ1-1; TRBD1 might be the D (6 bases). From germline, CDR1 is SGHTA and CDR2 FQGNSA. The CDR3 is 15 residues long. Trimming took 5 bases from V and 6 from J, leaving 19 bases between them. For the CDR3, the DNA is TGTGCCAGCAGCCGCCCGGGGGGGGGCGCCGCTGAAGCTTTCTTT. Protein product: CASSRPGGGAAEAFF. Using reference TRBV7-2 and TRBJ1-1 for the parts outside the CDR3, the full variable domain is GAGVSQSPSNKVTEKGKDVELRCDPISGHTALYWYRQSLGQGLEFLIYFQGNSAPDKSGLPSDRFSAERTGGSVSTLTIQRTQQEDSAVYLCASSRPGGGAAEAFFGQGTRLTVV.

In its sample, this clonotype was seen a few times. The chain uses TRBV5-1 and TRBJ1-1; D might be TRBD1 (5 bases). Germline-derived CDR1 and CDR2 are SGHRS and YFSETQ. Trimming took 4 bases from V and 0 from J, leaving 10 bases between them. The CDR3 has 14 amino acids. The CDR3 reads CASSKEQVNTEAFF. The CDR3 nucleotides read TGCGCCAGCAGCAAGGAACAGGTGAACACTGAAGCTTTCTTT.

This clonotype was seen ten or more times. The rearrangement joins TRBV12-5 to TRBJ2-2; no definite D call. Germline values: CDR1 LGHNT, CDR2 FRNRAP. The V and J ends lost 5 bases and 5 bases respectively, with 9 bases between them. This CDR3 contains 13 residues. This chain's CDR3 is CASGLETTGELFF. As DNA, the CDR3 is TGTGCTAGTGGTCTAGAAACTACCGGGGAGCTGTTTTTT. Complete variable domain (other parts from reference TRBV12-5 and TRBJ2-2): DARVTQTPRHKVTEMGQEVTMRCQPILGHNTVFWYRQTMMQGLELLAYFRNRAPLDDSGMPKDRFSAEMPDATLATLKIQPSEPRDSAVYFCASGLETTGELFFGEGSRLTVL.

In its sample, this clonotype was seen a few times. This rearrangement joins TRBV5-5 to TRBJ2-7, with D maybe TRBD1 (6 bases). The V gene's germline CDR1 is SGHKS and CDR2 YYEKEE (reference sequence). CDR3 length: 12 amino acids. V lost 1 base, J lost 4 bases, and 6 bases lay in between. DNA of the CDR3: TGTGCCAGCAGCTTGACAGGGTACGAGCAGTACGTC. Its translation: CASSLTGYEQYV.

The rearrangement joins TRBV7-2 to TRBJ2-5; D gene ambiguous. The ends were cut back, 5 bases at V and 5 bases at J, with 9 bases in the middle. Germline CDR1 SGHTA, CDR2 FQGNSA. The CDR3 is 12 amino acids. CDR3 bases: TGTGCCAGCAGCGACCGTCTCGAGACCCAGTACTTC. Translating it yields CASSDRLETQYF.

In this sample, this clonotype turned up a few times. The V gene is TRBV9, the J gene TRBJ2-2, with D tentatively TRBD1 or TRBD2 (5 bases each). The CDR3 spans 14 residues. Germline V gene lookup returns CDR1 SGDLS and CDR2 YYNGEE. V was trimmed by 0 bases and J by 4 bases, leaving 7 bases between them. The CDR3 region is CASSVVGATGELFF. DNA for the CDR3: TGTGCCAGCAGCGTAGTCGGGGCCACCGGGGAGCTGTTTTTT.

V and J are TRBV28 and TRBJ1-2; D is perhaps TRBD1 (6 bases). The germline CDR1 and CDR2 sequences are MDHEN and SYDVKM. Trimming removed 5 bases from V and 6 bases from J, with 16 bases in between. This CDR3 contains 14 residues. The CDR3 is CASSPPGQLDGYTF. The CDR3 DNA sequence: TGTGCCAGCAGTCCCCCCGGACAGTTAGATGGCTACACCTTC.

This clonotype was seen only once. The rearrangement uses TRBV5-4 and TRBJ2-5; tentatively, D is TRBD2 (6 bases). Germline CDR1 reads SGHNT; CDR2 reads YYREEE (reference sequence). The CDR3 totals 16 residues. V lost 2 bases to trimming and J lost 2 bases, with 16 bases between them. Here the CDR3 DNA reads TGTGCCAGCAGCTTACCAGGGACTGTGGCTCAAGAGACCCAGTACTTC. It translates to CASSLPGTVAQETQYF.

This chain uses TRBV20-1 with TRBJ2-5; a weak D match, TRBD2 (5 bases). This CDR3 has 15 amino acids. Germline lookup yields CDR1 DFQATT and CDR2 SNEGSKA (reference sequence). V lost 6 bases, J lost 4 bases, and 21 bases lay in between. The CDR3 nucleotides are TGCAGTGCCAGCACAAGACAAGACCGGGGAGAGACCCAGTACTTC. As protein: CSASTRQDRGETQYF.

This clonotype has just a few counts. This chain joins TRBV5-1 and TRBJ1-2; a weak D match, TRBD1 (5 bases). In germline, CDR1 is SGHRS, CDR2 YFSETQ. Trimming pared 5 bases from V and 4 bases from J, leaving 24 bases between. The CDR3 length is 17 residues. The DNA of the CDR3 is TGCGCCAGCAGTCCCTTTCGTGGTGGGGGAGGATTCTATGGCTACACCTTC. Its translation is CASSPFRGGGGFYGYTF.

The rearrangement links TRBV7-2 to TRBJ2-1, with 11 nucleotides matching TRBD2. Germline loops: CDR1 SGHTA, CDR2 FQGNSA. The CDR3 is 16 residues long. Trimming at V came to 6 bases and at J to 10 bases, leaving 14 bases not matched to a gene. The CDR3 is CASSRLAGTSRFEQFF. CDR3 nucleotides: TGTGCCAGCAGTCGACTAGCGGGGACCTCACGGTTCGAGCAGTTCTTC.

This chain links TRBV5-1 with TRBJ2-6; tentatively, D is TRBD2 (6 bases). V lost 7 bases and J lost 0, with 17 bases in between. The CDR3 length is 17 residues. In germline, CDR1 is SGHRS, CDR2 YFSETQ. The CDR3 here is CASSGSLGSSGANVLTF. For the CDR3, the DNA is TGCGCCAGCTCCGGGTCCCTCGGGAGCTCTGGGGCCAACGTCCTGACTTTC.

The rearrangement uses TRBV15 and TRBJ1-2; unclear D gene. In germline, CDR1 is LNHNV, CDR2 YYDKDF (reference sequence). The V and J ends lost 5 bases and 7 bases respectively, with 11 bases between them. The length of the CDR3 is 12 residues. The CDR3 protein is CATSAPELGYTF. The CDR3 DNA sequence: TGTGCCACCAGCGCGCCAGAGCTTGGCTACACCTTC.

This clonotype was detected a few times. The chain is built from TRBV27 and TRBJ2-3, with unresolved D. Germline-derived CDR1 and CDR2 are MNHEY and SMNVEV (reference sequence). The CDR3 runs 12 residues. Trimming took 2 bases from V and 10 from J, leaving 10 bases between them. In DNA form, the CDR3 reads TGTGCCAGCAGTTTAGTAGGGCAGGCGCAGTATTTT. It yields the protein CASSLVGQAQYF.

The gene calls are TRBV14 and TRBJ1-2; a possible D gene is TRBD1 (5 bases). Germline loops: CDR1 SGHDN, CDR2 FVKESK. The CDR3 has 16 residues. V lost 2 bases to trimming and J lost 8 bases, with 21 bases between them. CDR3 region: CASSQIWDAFNEGYTF. The CDR3 DNA reads TGTGCCAGCAGCCAAATATGGGACGCTTTCAATGAGGGCTACACCTTC.

The genes are TRBV5-6 and TRBJ2-7; TRBD1 agrees at 9 bases. The CDR3 extends over 14 amino acids. Germline-derived CDR1 and CDR2 are SGHDT and YYEEEE. The J segment lost 1 base and the V segment lost 2 bases, leaving 1 base of the junction unmatched. CDR3 amino acids: CASSFGTGSYEQYV. CDR3 in DNA: TGTGCCAGCAGCTTCGGGACAGGGTCCTACGAGCAGTACGTC.

V gene TRBV7-3 combines with J gene TRBJ2-1, with D perhaps assigned TRBD1 or TRBD2 (5 bases each). The CDR3 length is 15 residues. Germline values: CDR1 SGHTA, CDR2 FQGTGA. V lost 5 bases and J lost 4, with 15 bases in between. The CDR3 region is CASSPRRGTYNEQFF. DNA for the CDR3: TGTGCCAGCAGCCCGCGACGGGGCACATACAATGAGCAGTTCTTC.

The CDR3, as DNA: TGTGCCAGCAACCTGGACAGTTCCTACGAGCAGTACTTC. Its protein product is CASNLDSSYEQYF. The rearrangement links TRBV2 to TRBJ2-7, with D tentatively TRBD1 (6 bases). V was cut by 7 bases and J by 1 base, with 11 bases left in between. The V gene's germline CDR1 is SNHLY and CDR2 FYNNEI. The CDR3 contains 13 residues. Full variable domain (missing parts from reference TRBV2 and TRBJ2-7): EPEVTQTPSHQVTQMGQEVILRCVPISNHLYFYWYRQILGQKVEFLVSFYNNEISEKSEIFDDQFSVERPDGSNFTLKIRSTKLEDSAMYFCASNLDSSYEQYFGPGTRLTVT.

This clonotype was counted only a few times. The V and J genes are TRBV18 and TRBJ1-4; D call uncertain. The germline CDR1 and CDR2 sequences are KGHSH and LQKENI. The V gene lost 9 bases and the J gene lost 5 bases, with 13 bases spanning the gap. The CDR3 totals 13 residues. The CDR3 DNA is TGTGCCAGTCGGCAGAGAGAGAATGAAAAACTGTTTTTT. It encodes CASRQRENEKLFF. Complete variable domain (other parts from reference TRBV18 and TRBJ1-4): NAGVMQNPRHLVRRRGQEARLRCSPMKGHSHVYWYRQLPEEGLKFMVYLQKENIIDESGMPKERFSAEFPKEGPSILRIQQVVRGDSAAYFCASRQRENEKLFFGSGTQLSVL.

This clonotype was counted only a few times. The J gene is TRBJ2-1, the V gene TRBV27, with D possibly being TRBD1 (6 bases). Germline V gene sequence: CDR1 MNHEY, CDR2 SMNVEV (reference sequence). CDR3 length equals 16 residues. The germline V and J ends were trimmed by 2 bases and 0 bases, with 11 bases remaining between them. CDR3 nucleotide sequence: TGTGCCAGCAGTTTAGGCTGGGACAACTCCTACAATGAGCAGTTCTTC. Amino acids: CASSLGWDNSYNEQFF.

Comment on this clonotype: It may be a read error: a sequence one base away is much more abundant. The chain has TRBV4-3 and TRBJ1-1; D remains unclear. CDR1 LGHNA and CDR2 YSLEER come from the germline V gene. The CDR3 is 14 amino acids. V lost 0 bases and J 0 bases, leaving 5 bases between the germline ends. CDR3 sequence: CASSQDRMNTEAFF. CDR3 bases: TGCGCCAGCAGCCAAGATCGGATGAACACTGAAGCTTTCTTT.

This clonotype has just a few counts. The rearrangement uses TRBV6-6 and TRBJ2-5; no clear D gene. V dropped 6 bases and J dropped 5 bases, with 10 bases sitting between them. Germline CDR1 and CDR2: MNHNY and SVGAGI (reference sequence). The length of the CDR3 is 12 residues. CDR3: CASSSVRETQYF. The DNA for the CDR3 is TGTGCCAGCAGCAGTGTGCGGGAGACCCAGTACTTC.

The V and J genes are TRBV20-1 and TRBJ2-7; D might be TRBD2 (6 bases). V shed 1 base and J shed 2 bases, with 15 bases lying between them. The CDR3 sequence is 15 residues long. Germline CDR1 is DFQATT and CDR2 is SNEGSKA (reference sequence). CDR3 DNA: TGCAGTGCTAGAGGCCGGCGGGGAATAACCTACGAGCAGTACTTC. It specifies CSARGRRGITYEQYF.

This clonotype has a handful of counts. For the CDR3, the DNA is TGTGCCACCAAGACCCAGGGGGTATGGGAGCAGTACGTC. Translation: CATKTQGVWEQYV. The V and J genes are TRBV24-1 and TRBJ2-7, with 7 positions matching TRBD1. The V gene end was trimmed by 8 bases and the J gene end by 7 bases; junction bases not matched to a gene: 10. There are 13 residues in the CDR3. CDR1 and CDR2 from the germline V gene are KGHDR and SFDVKD.

The CDR3 coding sequence is TGCAGTGCTAGAGTGATACGGTATGGCTACACCTTC. This codes for CSARVIRYGYTF. The V gene is TRBV20-1, the J gene TRBJ1-2, with D unresolved. The CDR3 contains 12 residues. Trimming cost V 1 base and J 5 bases, with 8 bases left between them. Germline V gives CDR1 DFQATT, CDR2 SNEGSKA (reference sequence).

This clonotype has a count of ten or more. Mismatch with germline at one junction end may stem from a read error. The V call is TRBV29-1, the J call TRBJ2-2, with a weak D call TRBD1 (5 bases). This CDR3 has 14 amino acids. CDR1 is SQVTM, CDR2 ANQGSEA, per germline. This CDR3 is CSVGSPGNAGELFF. The DNA for the CDR3 is TGCAGCGTGGGGTCACCAGGGAACGCCGGGGAGCTGTTTTTT.

In the case of this clonotype: Germline is not matched at one junction end, which may reflect a read error. The chain employs TRBV4-3 and TRBJ2-7, with a tentative D call TRBD2 (6 bases). Germline CDR1 and CDR2: LGHNA and YSLEER. The CDR3 covers 20 residues. DNA of the CDR3: TGCGCCAGCAGCGAAGACCGGGAGAGGGCCCCGACGGGGCGATCCTACGAGCAGTACTTC. This sequence encodes CASSEDRERAPTGRSYEQYF.

This clonotype was observed a handful of times. The CDR3 DNA reads TGTGCCAGCTTACCCGCCCTAGGTACTGAAGCTTTCTTT. Its translation: CASLPALGTEAFF. The V gene is TRBV7-9, the J gene TRBJ1-1; no clear D gene. This CDR3 spans 13 amino acids. Germline V gives CDR1 SEHNR, CDR2 FQNEAQ (reference sequence). The V end was cut by 8 bases, the J end by 5 bases, with 15 bases between.